Described below is a single TCR beta chain sequence and its context. Some clones are missing from TCRdb's copy, which holds only in-frame ones; the method was immunoSEQ multiplex PCR. Here the sample spans roughly 500,000 clones, approximately 80% being singletons. Germline V CDR1 and CDR2: KGHSH, LQKENI. CDR3 length: 15 amino acids. With 6 bases removed from V and 3 bases from J, the gap between germline ends came to 17 bases. This entry comes from a study of shared clonotypes between healthy human individuals. Among the donors, all were Caucasian adults who lived in Nashville, Tennessee. For genomic DNA, unsorted samples relied on tens of millions of PBMCs.

What was sequenced was PBMCs. The chain links TRBV18 to TRBJ2-5; a possible D gene is TRBD1 (6 bases). The origin of this receptor is a woman between 40 and 55 years old in good health. Some clones in this sample may be carry-over from other donors' samples. CDR3 loop: CASSRSDRVEETQYF. The CDR3 DNA reads TGTGCCAGCTCCCGTTCGGACAGAGTTGAAGAGACCCAGTACTTC.